This T cell receptor (beta chain) was sequenced during a study of T cells in Graves' hyperthyroidism and ophthalmopathy. The CDR3 has 13 residues. Trimming removed 6 bases from V and 4 bases from J; junction bases left unmatched: 2. Germline CDR1 ENHRY, CDR2 SYGVKD. TCR beta CDR3 regions were amplified from RNA. In the first-round RT-PCR of the TCR CDR3, the HTBI primer set was used. A single record per CDR3 protein comes from TCRdb applying MiXCR to the multiplex PCR reads. This table has about 210,000 distinct CDR3 sequences, over 15% appearing once. This clonotype was obtained from a man aged 50 or older with Graves' hyperthyroidism. The sample consisted of blood. The V and J genes are TRBV10-3 and TRBJ2-1; 8 bases match TRBD2. The DNA of the CDR3 is TGTGCCATCAGACTAGCGGCTTACAATGAGCAGTTCTTC. It specifies CAIRLAAYNEQFF.